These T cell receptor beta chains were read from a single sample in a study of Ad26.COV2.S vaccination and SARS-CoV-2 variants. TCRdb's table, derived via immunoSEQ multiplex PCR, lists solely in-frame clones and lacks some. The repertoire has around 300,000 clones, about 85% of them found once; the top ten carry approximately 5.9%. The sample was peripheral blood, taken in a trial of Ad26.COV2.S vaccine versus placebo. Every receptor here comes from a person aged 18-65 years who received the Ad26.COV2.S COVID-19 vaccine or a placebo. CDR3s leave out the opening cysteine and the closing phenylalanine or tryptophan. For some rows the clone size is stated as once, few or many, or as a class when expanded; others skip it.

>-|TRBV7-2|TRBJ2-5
ASSRGQGKETQY
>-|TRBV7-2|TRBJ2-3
ASSSTGGRAIDTQY
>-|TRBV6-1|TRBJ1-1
ASSEVALSLAEAF
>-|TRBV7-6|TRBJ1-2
ASSLVDSSSYT
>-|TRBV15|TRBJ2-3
ATSRRARQGAGDTQY
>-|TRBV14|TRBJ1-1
ATVKMTGTGNTEAF
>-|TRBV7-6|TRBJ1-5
ASSPRQGGNNQPQH
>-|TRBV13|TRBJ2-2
ASSSDFTGELF
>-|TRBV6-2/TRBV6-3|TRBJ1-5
ASSYRDRGDQPQH
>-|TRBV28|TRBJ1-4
ASSRKSGYEKLF
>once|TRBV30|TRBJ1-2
AWSIKGSYGYT
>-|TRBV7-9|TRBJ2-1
ASTSTGDPYNEQF
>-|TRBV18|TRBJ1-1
ASSVSTGDPEAF
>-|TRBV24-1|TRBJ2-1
ATSVGTRGEQF
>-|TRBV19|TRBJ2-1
ASSARTGRNEQF
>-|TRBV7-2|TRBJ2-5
ASSLERVQETQY
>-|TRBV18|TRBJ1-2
ASSSKQNFDRGYT
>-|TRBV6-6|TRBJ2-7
ASSYKQGYEQY
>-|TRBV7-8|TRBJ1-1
ASSLSRVPVQVAF
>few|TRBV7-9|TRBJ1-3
ASSSGQAFYSGNTIY
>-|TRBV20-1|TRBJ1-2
SAKGLYGYT
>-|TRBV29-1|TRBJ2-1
SVEVTSGEQF
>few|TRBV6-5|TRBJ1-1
ASRQTGLQTEAF
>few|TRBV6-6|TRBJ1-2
ASSLRQKHGYT
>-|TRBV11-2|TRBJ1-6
ASSFSSRETPLH
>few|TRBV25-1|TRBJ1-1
ASSEGTAEAF
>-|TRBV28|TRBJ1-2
ASTPPGGYGYT
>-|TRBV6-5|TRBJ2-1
ASSYTGTGSYNEQF
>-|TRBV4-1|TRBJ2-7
ASSRFSGTGGYEQY
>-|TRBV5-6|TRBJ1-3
ASSSGPSRGNTIY
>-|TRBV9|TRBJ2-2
ASSPLGAGELF
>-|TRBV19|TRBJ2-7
ASSVRDRGQEQY
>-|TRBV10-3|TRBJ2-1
ATGGLAGGNSSYNEQF
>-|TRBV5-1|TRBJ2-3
ASSLSPGQWGADTQY
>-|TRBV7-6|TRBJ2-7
ASSFGGQSYEQY
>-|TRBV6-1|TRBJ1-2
ASSDRQGWGGYT
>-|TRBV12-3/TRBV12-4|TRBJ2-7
ASSFEVSYEQY
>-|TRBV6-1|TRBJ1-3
ASSEFVGAGGNTIY
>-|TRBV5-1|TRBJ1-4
ASSLGYLNEKLF
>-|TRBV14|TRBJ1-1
ASSQAHRNTEAF
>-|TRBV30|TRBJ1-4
ASSGTGELF
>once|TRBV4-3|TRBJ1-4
ASSQDPGQGGEKLF
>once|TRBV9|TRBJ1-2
ASSVGEGPNYGYT
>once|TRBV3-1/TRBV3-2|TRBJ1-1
ASSHKGTQGGTEAF
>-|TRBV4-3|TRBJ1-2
ASSQTRTGNYGYT
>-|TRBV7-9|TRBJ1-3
ASSSDSGPPGNTIY
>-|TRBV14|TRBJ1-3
ASNRPGNTIY
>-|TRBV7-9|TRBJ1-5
ASSLNTGGNQPQH
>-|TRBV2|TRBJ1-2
ASSEDGSYGYT
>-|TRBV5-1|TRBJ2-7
ASSPDRAYEQY
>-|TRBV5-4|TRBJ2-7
ASSLVNSYEQY
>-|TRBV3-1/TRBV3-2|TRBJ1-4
ASSLIRGADEKLF
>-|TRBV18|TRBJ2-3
ASISGGASDTQY
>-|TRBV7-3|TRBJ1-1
ASSLKRNTEAF
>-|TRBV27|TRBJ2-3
ASSSAGSTDTQY